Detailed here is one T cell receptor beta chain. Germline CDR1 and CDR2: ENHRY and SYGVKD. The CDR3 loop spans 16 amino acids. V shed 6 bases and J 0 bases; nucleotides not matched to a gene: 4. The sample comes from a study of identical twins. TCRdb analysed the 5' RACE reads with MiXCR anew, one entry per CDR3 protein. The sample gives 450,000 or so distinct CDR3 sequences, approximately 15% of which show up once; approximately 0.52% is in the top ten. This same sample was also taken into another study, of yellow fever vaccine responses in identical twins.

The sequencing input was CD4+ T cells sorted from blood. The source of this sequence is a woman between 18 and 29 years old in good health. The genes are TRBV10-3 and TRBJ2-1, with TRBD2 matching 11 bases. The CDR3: CAISVGLAGSYNEQFF. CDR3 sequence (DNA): TGTGCCATCAGCGTCGGACTAGCGGGCTCCTACAATGAGCAGTTCTTC.